This T cell receptor (beta chain) was sequenced for a study of T cells in Graves' hyperthyroidism and ophthalmopathy. The source material, RNA transcripts, was used to amplify TCR beta CDR3 regions. HTBI primers drove first-round RT-PCR of the TCR CDR3. TCRdb fed the multiplex PCR reads into MiXCR, producing one record per CDR3 protein. The sample yields about 760,000 distinct CDR3 sequences, 30% to 40% seen once. An absence of ophthalmopathy progression within 18 months meant stable Graves' hyperthyroidism. Uncontrolled infection, other autoimmune disease, pregnancy or lactation led to exclusion. Study-level points and caveats: Ophthalmopathy was separated from stable hyperthyroidism by a 13 V-J model. Appearing also in blood were most of the thyroid clonotypes expanded above 0.001.

This clonotype has a single count. What it binds is unknown. The CDR3 consists of 14 residues. Germline V CDR1 and CDR2: SQVTM, ANQGSEA. Trimming cost V 3 bases and J 1 base, with 12 bases left between them. Source material: blood. The clonotype originates from a woman in her thirties or forties with Graves' hyperthyroidism. V gene TRBV29-1 combines with J gene TRBJ1-1, with no clear D. CDR3 loop: CSVDIVAENTEAFF. As DNA, the CDR3 is TGCAGCGTTGATATAGTCGCGGAGAACACTGAAGCTTTCTTT.